This TCR beta chain was identified during a study of blood T cell repertoires in COVID-19 (dated by TCRdb to 2020 to 2022). Notes on the research overall: Collaborator samples came from the United States, Italy and Spain and covered acute and convalescent phases of COVID-19. The prospective study material was composed of cDNA or gDNA derived from T cells, B-cell-depleted T cells, or PBMCs. Subjects who had been exposed to COVID-19, were actively infected with it, or had recovered from it provided the deeply sampled blood TCRbeta repertoires that made up the dataset. The repertoires were made available in a free public database intended to serve as a resource for research on the immune response to SARS-CoV-2. Samples came from the ongoing ImmuneRACE study (first 160 participants) plus 1,254 subjects from 6 global collaborators. Nearly every sample came with metadata listing a de-identified subject ID, COVID-19 status, age in years and sex. Where HLA class I and class II types were available, the types were taken from metadata supplied by the sample provider, not from assay-based typing. Paper-wide results and their limitations: The amount of clinical and demographic metadata varied by source and participant and was provided uncurated.

The V end gives up 1 base and the J end 4 bases, leaving 9 bases in the junction not matched to a gene. Including cysteine and phenylalanine, the CDR3 has 17 amino acids. Only CDR3 DNA is held: 51 bases, read in frame from base 1. In the germline V gene (reference sequence), CDR1 corresponds to GTSNPN and CDR2 to SVGIG. Collaborating institutions collected whole blood in K2EDTA tubes following their own protocols. Collaborator samples were shipped for TCRbeta analysis as frozen whole blood, isolated PBMCs, or DNA extracted from either sample type. The table lists this clone with a count of one. Its antigen is still unknown. Nothing much larger sits one base from this clone, and base qualities are not available. TCRbeta CDR3 regions were amplified from genomic DNA using the immunoSEQ Assay, a bias-controlled multiplex PCR. The study's own analysis went as follows. The number of nucleated cells in each sample was estimated from the amplification of reference gene primers within the assay. To quantify the absolute abundance of each unique TCRbeta CDR3 rearrangement, sequence reads were collapsed and filtered. For each sample, productive Simpson clonality was calculated as the square root of Simpson's diversity index across productive rearrangements. In its TCRdb copy, this immuneACCESS table keeps in-frame sequences only and misses some clones. Where compared with another copy, unresolved V genes explain less than half of these, and the others have no known cause. That table furnishes V, J and clone size, whereas the DNA furnished D and trimming. This sample lists tens of thousands of clones; roughly 76% were detected once. The ten largest account for 16% of the sample.

The sample comprised peripheral blood. The rearrangement combines TRBV30 with TRBJ2-1, and 11 bases in between align with TRBD2. The clonotype comes from a woman aged 80 or older with active or convalescent COVID-19. The CDR3 region reads CAWSGSRLAGSYNEQFF. The bases are TGTGCCTGGAGTGGATCTCGACTAGCGGGGTCATACAATGAGCAGTTCTTC.